Listed here are 7 T cell receptor beta chains from one sample, sequenced in a study of vaccination and CD4 T cells after COVID-19. The treatment denotes: roughly nine-day PBMC culture with coronavirus spike peptide pools or control peptides (ViraFEST assay). Their antigen targets remain unknown. The Oncomine TCR Beta short-read assay sequenced DNA from cultured CD4+ T cells. MiXCR, run by TCRdb on the PCR reads, gives a single entry per CDR3 protein. The sample records about 15,000 distinct CDR3 sequences, 73% being singletons. Material for sequencing was CD4+ T cells from blood, cultured in vitro. The receptors were sampled from a human donor who had recovered from COVID-19.

This clonotype was detected once. The rearrangement uses TRBV27 and TRBJ1-2; D is possibly TRBD1 (5 bases). Germline V gives CDR1 MNHEY, CDR2 SMNVEV (reference sequence). This CDR3 has 14 residues. Deletions cut 5 bases from V and 4 bases from J, with 14 bases between. The CDR3 spells CASSPGRASYGYTF. The CDR3 DNA follows: TGTGCCAGCAGTCCCGGCAGGGCATCCTATGGCTACACCTTC.

The chain has TRBV29-1 and TRBJ2-7; no clear D gene. The V end was cut by 7 bases, the J end by 0 bases, with 10 bases between. In germline, CDR1 is SQVTM, CDR2 ANQGSEA. The length of the CDR3 is 12 residues. The chain's CDR3 is CSAHGPSYEQYF. For the CDR3, the DNA is TGCAGCGCCCACGGACCCTCCTACGAGCAGTACTTC.

The CDR3 DNA reads as TGTGCCAGCAGCACCCTGGGGCAGGGGTACTATGGCTACACCTTC. Translating it yields CASSTLGQGYYGYTF. The V and J genes are TRBV11-2 and TRBJ1-2, with TRBD1 as a possible D gene (6 bases). Trimming cost V 5 bases and J 3 bases, with 16 bases left between them. This CDR3 has 15 amino acids. CDR1 is SGHAT and CDR2 is FQNNGV in the germline V gene.

The V and J genes are TRBV27 and TRBJ2-5; 7 bases are shared with TRBD2. CDR1 and CDR2 from the germline V gene are MNHEY and SMNVEV (reference sequence). Germline trimming cut 5 bases from V and 5 bases from J; bases unmatched to any gene: 11. This CDR3 is built from 15 residues. The CDR3 here is CASSPKRLAVETQYF. The CDR3, as DNA: TGTGCCAGCAGTCCCAAACGACTAGCCGTGGAGACCCAGTACTTC.

The J gene is TRBJ1-1, the V gene TRBV7-2; D possibly corresponds to TRBD1 (5 bases). V gave up 1 base and J gave up 5 bases, with 11 bases separating them. The germline V gene has CDR1 SGHTA and CDR2 FQGNSA. CDR3 length: 14 residues. Here the CDR3 reads CASSLVPGSTEAFF. The CDR3 DNA follows: TGTGCCAGCAGCTTAGTCCCAGGGTCAACTGAAGCTTTCTTT.

This clonotype was detected a few times. The chain links TRBV6-1 to TRBJ1-1; 7 bases are a match to TRBD1. This CDR3 has 13 amino acids. The trim removed 9 bases at V and 7 bases at J, leaving 11 bases unmatched. Germline loops: CDR1 MNHNS, CDR2 SASEGT. The CDR3 bases are TGTGCCAGTCGGGTTAACAGGGGAGGTGAAGCTTTCTTT. Protein product: CASRVNRGGEAFF.

This chain uses TRBV19 with TRBJ2-6; 10 bases are shared with TRBD1. Germline lookup yields CDR1 LNHDA and CDR2 SQIVND (reference sequence). V lost 6 bases, J lost 0 bases, and 14 bases stayed unmatched. The length of the CDR3 is 20 residues. The CDR3 DNA reads as TGTGCCAGTAGGCAGCGACCGGGACAGGGGACCCTCTCTGGGGCCAACGTCCTGACTTTC. It yields the protein CASRQRPGQGTLSGANVLTF.